This T cell receptor beta chain was observed in a study of T cell repertoires in cytomegalovirus infection. Study background: Shared public TCR beta signatures pointed to both CMV infection and a matching HLA type. Regarding the study as a whole: HLA-C-restricted CMV-specific TCR beta clonotypes were dominant in the ex vivo response. Summed frequency of public TCR beta families distinguished CMV carriers with the relevant HLA.

This clonotype was counted a few times. Its antigen is undetermined. One entry per CDR3 protein, called by TCRdb with MiXCR from the reads. The sample records some 220,000 distinct CDR3 sequences, approximately 6.7% being singletons. V lost 2 bases and J 3 bases, leaving 8 bases between the germline ends. In germline, CDR1 is SGHRS, CDR2 YFSETQ. The CDR3 is made up of 14 amino acids. Sequencing was done on a sample of PBMCs. The gene calls are TRBV5-1 and TRBJ2-2; D possibly corresponds to TRBD1 (5 bases). This TCR was sampled from a human donor in good health (CMV status not recorded). Some clones in this sample may be carry-over from other donors' samples. CDR3 DNA: TGCGCCAGCAGCTTACAGGATTACACCGGGGAGCTGTTTTTT. Translation: CASSLQDYTGELFF.